The 5 T cell receptor beta chains given below trace back to one sample, sequenced in a study of T cell repertoires in cytomegalovirus infection. TCRdb reprocessed the reads via MiXCR and lists one record per CDR3 protein. Here the sample spans just under 550,000 distinct CDR3 sequences, around 27% being singletons. Sequencing was performed on PBMCs. The receptors were sampled from a human donor in good health (CMV status not recorded). Some clones in this sample may be carry-over from other donors' samples.

The chain couples TRBV6-6 to TRBJ2-7; D may be TRBD2 (5 bases). The CDR3 runs 15 residues. Germline CDR1 and CDR2: MNHNY and SVGAGI (reference sequence). V dropped 5 bases and J dropped 2 bases, with 16 bases sitting between them. The CDR3 DNA reads TGTGCCAGCAGTAGGGTACTAGGCACACCCTACGAGCAGTACTTC. Protein: CASSRVLGTPYEQYF.

This clonotype was picked up a small number of times. V and J are TRBV7-9 and TRBJ1-1; unclear D gene. Between the trimmed V and J ends, which lost 3 bases and 6 bases, there was a span of 11 bases. The CDR3 is made up of 13 amino acids. Germline V gene sequence: CDR1 SEHNR, CDR2 FQNEAQ (reference sequence). The chain's CDR3 is CASSFIGRAEAFF. CDR3 coding DNA: TGTGCCAGCAGCTTTATAGGACGGGCTGAAGCTTTCTTT.

The chain couples TRBV27 to TRBJ2-1; tentative D call: TRBD1 (5 bases). This CDR3 has 17 amino acids. V was cut by 5 bases and J by 2 bases, with 19 bases left in between. The germline V gene encodes CDR1 MNHEY and CDR2 SMNVEV (reference sequence). CDR3 coding DNA: TGTGCCAGCAGTCTCTTAGCACAGGCAGGGACCTACAATGAGCAGTTCTTC. Its translation: CASSLLAQAGTYNEQFF.

This chain joins TRBV7-9 and TRBJ2-1; D uncertain. CDR3 size: 16 residues. Germline loops: CDR1 SEHNR, CDR2 FQNEAQ (reference sequence). The V end lost 2 bases, the J end lost 0 bases, and 11 bases lay between the germline ends. CDR3 sequence: CASSLPSPASYNEQFF. CDR3 DNA sequence: TGTGCCAGCAGCTTACCCTCGCCTGCCTCCTACAATGAGCAGTTCTTC.

This clonotype was picked up many times. The gene calls are TRBV7-2 and TRBJ2-1, with TRBD2 matching over 11 bases. Trimming took 5 bases from V and 4 from J; bases not matched to a gene: 13. The CDR3 extends over 18 amino acids. Germline loops: CDR1 SGHTA, CDR2 FQGNSA. CDR3 region: CASSGGGASGRIYNEQFF. In DNA form, the CDR3 reads TGTGCCAGCAGCGGGGGGGGTGCTAGCGGGAGGATTTACAATGAGCAGTTCTTC.